The 28 T cell receptor beta chains below all came from one sample that was sequenced in a study of cytomegalovirus exposure and HLA in healthy donors (dated by TCRdb to about 2017). The library was prepared using the immunoSEQ multiplex PCR assay. For the multiplex PCR, a mixture combining 60 forward primers for TCR Vbeta segments and 13 reverse primers for TCR Jbeta segments was used. Imported from immuneACCESS, the table was reduced by TCRdb to in-frame sequences with V and J called. These copies leave out some clones; in studies compared against another copy, an unresolved V gene accounts for under half, and the cause of the remainder is not known. The sample table records about 120,000 clones; around 77% of these occur just once. In total, the top ten clones hold around 15% of the sample. The specimen sequenced was PBMCs. The receptors were gathered from a man in his forties or fifties in good health and CMV-seropositive.

The table lists this clone with a few counts. V usage is TRBV7-2 and J usage is TRBJ2-5, with 10 positions matching TRBD2. The CDR3 is 15 residues long. Germline CDR1 is SGHTA and CDR2 is FQGNSA. Trimming took 2 bases from V and 3 from J; bases not matched to a gene: 3. CDR3 sequence reads: CASSLPLAGKETQYF. The CDR3 coding sequence is TGTGCCAGCAGCTTACCACTAGCGGGGAAAGAGACCCAGTACTTC.

The genes are TRBV5-6 and TRBJ2-7; maybe TRBD1 (6 bases). Germline V gives CDR1 SGHDT, CDR2 YYEEEE. V was cut by 4 bases and J by 4 bases, with 15 bases left in between. The CDR3 has 14 residues. CDR3 residues: CASSTAGTSYEQYF. The CDR3 DNA follows: TGTGCCAGCAGCACGGCCGGGACAAGTTACGAGCAGTACTTC.

The rearrangement links TRBV25-1 to TRBJ1-3; maybe TRBD1 (5 bases). Germline V gene data show CDR1 as MGHDK and CDR2 as SYGVNS. The CDR3 totals 16 residues. The V gene lost 1 base and the J gene lost 3 bases, with 13 bases spanning the gap. CDR3 loop: CASSEWGGGGGNTIYF. In nucleotides, the CDR3 is TGTGCCAGCAGTGAATGGGGTGGGGGAGGTGGAAACACCATATATTTT.

The V and J genes are TRBV2 and TRBJ2-5, with 11 bases matching TRBD2. J was trimmed by 2 bases and V by 7 bases; bases with no gene match: 3. CDR1 SNHLY and CDR2 FYNNEI come from the germline V gene. This CDR3 spans 14 amino acids. CDR3 coding DNA: TGTGCCAGCACGGGACTAGCGGTTCAAGAGACCCAGTACTTC. Protein: CASTGLAVQETQYF.

The rearrangement uses TRBV5-6 and TRBJ1-1; 7 nucleotides line up with TRBD1. J gave up 1 base and V 4 bases, and 7 bases lay outside the gene matches. The V gene's germline CDR1 is SGHDT and CDR2 YYEEEE. The CDR3 is made up of 15 amino acids. CDR3 in DNA: TGTGCCAGCAGCCCCGTGACAGGGACGAACACTGAAGCTTTCTTT. Its protein is CASSPVTGTNTEAFF.

This clone is a singleton in its sample. The chain carries TRBV21-1 and TRBJ2-7; no check of the table's D call, TRBD2, against the DNA was made. TRBV21-1 is marked as a pseudogene. The length of the CDR3 is 16 residues. The CDR3 DNA sequence: TGTGCCAGCAGCTCCAGCGGGGGTTTTAGCTCCTACGAGCAGTACTTC. Encoded protein: CASSSSGGFSSYEQYF.

The CDR3 here is CASKGTGDGYTF. CDR3 DNA: TGTGCCAGCAAAGGGACAGGGGATGGCTACACCTTC. The chain carries TRBV9 and TRBJ1-2; TRBD1 aligns across 10 bases. The CDR3 totals 12 residues. V lost 6 bases, J lost 6 bases, and 2 bases stayed unmatched. Germline V gene sequence: CDR1 SGDLS, CDR2 YYNGEE.

This rearrangement joins TRBV5-1 to TRBJ1-2; 10 bases match TRBD1. Germline CDR1 SGHRS, CDR2 YFSETQ. V lost 6 bases and J lost 4; bases outside the gene matches: 12. This CDR3 contains 16 residues. Here the CDR3 reads CASNLAPGQGIYGYTF. CDR3 nucleotide sequence: TGCGCCAGCAACCTCGCTCCGGGACAGGGGATCTATGGCTACACCTTC.

This clone was seen just once. The chain recombines TRBV7-2 with TRBJ1-5; D unresolved. V shed 4 bases and J shed 2 bases, with 12 bases lying between them. Germline-derived CDR1 and CDR2 are SGHTA and FQGNSA. The CDR3 is 15 residues long. As DNA, the CDR3 is TGTGCCAGCAGCTCGGACGGAGGGCGCAATCAGCCCCAGCATTTT. Protein product: CASSSDGGRNQPQHF. The whole variable domain, filled in from reference TRBV7-2 and TRBJ1-5, reads GAGVSQSPSNKVTEKGKDVELRCDPISGHTALYWYRQSLGQGLEFLIYFQGNSAPDKSGLPSDRFSAERTGGSVSTLTIQRTQQEDSAVYLCASSSDGGRNQPQHFGDGTRLSIL.

The chain combines TRBV9 with TRBJ2-1, with D possibly being TRBD1 (6 bases). The germline gives CDR1 SGDLS, CDR2 YYNGEE. There are 14 residues in the CDR3. V lost 4 bases and J 5 bases, leaving 13 bases between the germline ends. CDR3 sequence reads: CASSPRTDHNEQFF. CDR3 sequence (DNA): TGTGCCAGCAGCCCTCGGACAGACCACAATGAGCAGTTCTTC.

The chain couples TRBV7-9 to TRBJ2-7; possible D gene TRBD1, 6 bases. Germline V gives CDR1 SEHNR, CDR2 FQNEAQ (reference sequence). V lost 5 bases and J 3 bases, leaving 14 bases between the germline ends. The CDR3 is 14 residues long. DNA of the CDR3: TGTGCCAGCAGCGACCGGGACAACTACTACGAGCAGTACTTC. Encoded protein: CASSDRDNYYEQYF.

J is TRBJ2-1 and V is TRBV5-1; TRBD2 agrees at 9 bases. This CDR3 has 16 residues. CDR1 is SGHRS and CDR2 is YFSETQ in the germline V gene. Losses at the gene ends were 2 bases for V and 6 bases for J; bases not matched to a gene: 9. The CDR3 nucleotides read TGCGCCAGCAGCTTCTTTTTTAGCGGGGGAATCAATGAGCAGTTCTTC. Translation: CASSFFFSGGINEQFF. The full variable domain, in which reference TRBV5-1 and TRBJ2-1 provide the parts outside the CDR3, is KAGVTQTPRYLIKTRGQQVTLSCSPISGHRSVSWYQQTPGQGLQFLFEYFSETQRNKGNFPGRFSGRQFSNSRSEMNVSTLELGDSALYLCASSFFFSGGINEQFFGPGTRLTVL.

The V and J genes are TRBV5-4 and TRBJ1-4; 7 bases are a match to TRBD1. Trimming removed 4 bases from V and 14 bases from J; junction bases left unmatched: 11. The CDR3 is made up of 13 amino acids. The germline V gene has CDR1 SGHNT and CDR2 YYREEE (reference sequence). CDR3 sequence (DNA): TGTGCCAGCAGCGTGTCCAGACAGGGAGGTCTGTTTTTT. It is translated as CASSVSRQGGLFF.

The rearrangement joins TRBV6-1 to TRBJ1-2; 8 bases agree with TRBD1. The germline gives CDR1 MNHNS, CDR2 SASEGT. CDR3 length equals 15 residues. J lost 3 bases, V lost 3 bases, and 6 bases had no gene match. CDR3 sequence: CASSDGQGPYYGYTF. The CDR3 coding sequence is TGTGCCAGCAGTGACGGACAGGGCCCCTACTATGGCTACACCTTC.

The CDR3 here is CASSLGTGNTEAFF. CDR3 bases: TGCGCCAGCAGCTTGGGAACAGGGAACACTGAAGCTTTCTTT. V and J are TRBV5-1 and TRBJ1-1, with D tentatively TRBD1 (5 bases). The CDR3 extends over 14 amino acids. V lost 0 bases and J 1 base, leaving 7 bases between the germline ends. Germline CDR1 is SGHRS and CDR2 is YFSETQ.

The genes are TRBV9 and TRBJ2-2; TRBD1 might be the D (6 bases). V shed 3 bases and J shed 7 bases, with 10 bases lying between them. Germline loops: CDR1 SGDLS, CDR2 YYNGEE. The CDR3 consists of 13 residues. CDR3 sequence: CASSEQGYGELFF. CDR3 in DNA: TGTGCCAGCAGCGAACAGGGCTACGGGGAGCTGTTTTTT.

This clone showed up just a few times. The rearrangement uses TRBV7-2 and TRBJ2-7; no clear D gene. The germline CDR1 and CDR2 sequences are SGHTA and FQGNSA. The CDR3 consists of 15 residues. V was cut by 0 bases and J by 3 bases, with 12 bases left in between. The DNA for the CDR3 is TGTGCCAGCAGCTTAGCTTCAGACTTTGACTACGAGCAGTACTTC. It specifies CASSLASDFDYEQYF.

V and J are TRBV11-2 and TRBJ2-5; 7 bases align to TRBD1. CDR3 size: 13 residues. Germline CDR1 is SGHAT and CDR2 is FQNNGV. Germline trimming cut 8 bases from V and 4 bases from J; bases unmatched to any gene: 7. CDR3 amino acids: CASDPNRGETQYF. The DNA for the CDR3 is TGTGCCAGCGACCCGAACAGGGGAGAGACCCAGTACTTC.

This sequence joins TRBV19 and TRBJ1-4, with D hard to call. The CDR3 length is 16 residues. V lost 7 bases and J lost 0, with 15 bases in between. Germline-derived CDR1 and CDR2 are LNHDA and SQIVND (reference sequence). For the CDR3, the DNA is TGTGCCAGTACATCTAGTGAGGGAGCAACTAATGAAAAACTGTTTTTT. Translation: CASTSSEGATNEKLFF.

J is TRBJ2-7 and V is TRBV14; TRBD2 matches 9 bases. V lost 5 bases and J lost 4; bases outside the gene matches: 3. The CDR3 sequence is 13 residues long. Germline V lookup: CDR1 SGHDN, CDR2 FVKESK. The CDR3 region has the DNA TGTGCCAGCAGCTTAGCGGGAGTGTACGAGCAGTACTTC. The encoded protein is CASSLAGVYEQYF. The whole variable domain, filled in from reference TRBV14 and TRBJ2-7, reads EAGVTQFPSHSVIEKGQTVTLRCDPISGHDNLYWYRRVMGKEIKFLLHFVKESKQDESGMPNNRFLAERTGGTYSTLKVQPAELEDSGVYFCASSLAGVYEQYFGPGTRLTVT.

The V call is TRBV25-1, the J call TRBJ2-5; 8 nucleotides line up with TRBD1. Germline CDR1 MGHDK, CDR2 SYGVNS. J lost 4 bases, V lost 2 bases, and 6 bases had no gene match. CDR3 size: 15 residues. CDR3 sequence reads: CASSEAGRGRETQYF. DNA for the CDR3: TGTGCCAGCAGTGAAGCTGGCAGGGGGCGAGAGACCCAGTACTTC.

This sequence joins TRBV10-2 and TRBJ2-7, with a possible D match to TRBD1 (6 bases). V gave up 2 bases and J gave up 2 bases, with 13 bases separating them. The CDR3 length is 15 residues. Germline CDR1 WSHSY, CDR2 SAAADI. CDR3 protein: CASSEKTGATYEQYF. The CDR3, as DNA: TGCGCCAGCAGTGAGAAGACAGGCGCCACCTACGAGCAGTACTTC.

The chain has TRBV6-5 and TRBJ2-5, with 8 bases identical to TRBD1. Judging by the DNA end, TRBJ2-7 fits better; the J call may be wrong. Germline lookup yields CDR1 MNHEY and CDR2 SVGAGI. The CDR3 length is 13 residues. The CDR3 loop is CASSQGANYEQYF. The CDR3 DNA sequence: TGTGCCAGCAGCCAGGGGGCGAATTACGAGCAGTACTTC.

The rearrangement uses TRBV28 and TRBJ1-2; 11 bases map to TRBD1. Trimming removed 6 bases from V and 8 bases from J; junction bases left unmatched: 11. CDR1 is MDHEN and CDR2 is SYDVKM in the germline V gene. The CDR3 loop spans 15 amino acids. CDR3 nucleotide sequence: TGTGCCAGCAGCCGGAGGACAGGGGGCGCTGGGGGCTACACCTTC. It translates to CASSRRTGGAGGYTF.

The chain has TRBV6-5 and TRBJ1-2; 10 bases are shared with TRBD1. This CDR3 region has 15 residues. V was pared by 4 bases and J by 1 base, with 3 bases of the junction left unmatched. Germline values: CDR1 MNHEY, CDR2 SVGAGI. In DNA form, the CDR3 reads TGTGCCAGCAGTTTAGACAGGGGGCGTAACTATGGCTACACCTTC. This encodes CASSLDRGRNYGYTF.

This clone was counted once. The chain couples TRBV6-5 to TRBJ2-3; TRBD1 might be the D (6 bases). The CDR3 extends over 14 amino acids. The germline CDR1 and CDR2 sequences are MNHEY and SVGAGI. V shed 6 bases and J shed 4 bases, with 14 bases lying between them. The CDR3 DNA sequence: TGTGCCAGCAGGAACAGGGTCGACGCAGATACGCAGTATTTT. Amino acids: CASRNRVDADTQYF.

The chain combines TRBV27 with TRBJ2-5, with D possibly TRBD2 on 6 matching bases. V lost 3 bases and J lost 5, with 16 bases in between. The CDR3 is made up of 15 amino acids. The germline CDR1 and CDR2 sequences are MNHEY and SMNVEV (reference sequence). The CDR3: CASSFGSGVGETQYF. CDR3 DNA: TGTGCCAGCAGTTTTGGGTCGGGGGTCGGGGAGACCCAGTACTTC.

V gene TRBV6-5 combines with J gene TRBJ2-2; D remains unclear. CDR3 length: 14 amino acids. V was trimmed by 0 bases and J by 7 bases, leaving 9 bases between them. The germline CDR1 and CDR2 sequences are MNHEY and SVGAGI. CDR3 in amino acids: CASSYSKRGGELFF. The CDR3 nucleotides are TGTGCCAGCAGTTACTCGAAACGAGGCGGGGAGCTGTTTTTT.